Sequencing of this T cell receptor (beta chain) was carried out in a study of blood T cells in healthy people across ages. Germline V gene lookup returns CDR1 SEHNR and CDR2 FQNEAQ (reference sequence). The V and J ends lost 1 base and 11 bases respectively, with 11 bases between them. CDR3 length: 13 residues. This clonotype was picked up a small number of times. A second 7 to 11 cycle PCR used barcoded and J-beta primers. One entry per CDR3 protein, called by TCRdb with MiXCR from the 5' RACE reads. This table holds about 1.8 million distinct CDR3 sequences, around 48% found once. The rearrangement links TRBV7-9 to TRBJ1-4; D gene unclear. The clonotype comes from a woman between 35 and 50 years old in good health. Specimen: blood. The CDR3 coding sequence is TGTGCCAGCAGCTTAGTAGACACCGGGAAACTGTTTTTT. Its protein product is CASSLVDTGKLFF.